The source of this T cell receptor (beta chain) is a study of blood T cell repertoires in COVID-19. The ends were cut back, 6 bases at V and 4 bases at J, with 12 bases in the middle. CDR3 length: 13 residues. From germline, CDR1 is MNHEY and CDR2 SVGAGI. This table comes from immunoSEQ multiplex PCR, and its TCRdb copy is limited to in-frame clones, with some not included. The sample includes under 250,000 clones, 83% of them seen just once. This sequence was found in a woman between 65 and 79 years old with active or convalescent COVID-19. This chain uses TRBV6-5 with TRBJ1-2; TRBD1 might be the D (5 bases). Sample: peripheral blood. The DNA of the CDR3 is TGTGCCAGCAGGCCAAACGGGGGCTATGGCTACACCTTC. Protein: CASRPNGGYGYTF.